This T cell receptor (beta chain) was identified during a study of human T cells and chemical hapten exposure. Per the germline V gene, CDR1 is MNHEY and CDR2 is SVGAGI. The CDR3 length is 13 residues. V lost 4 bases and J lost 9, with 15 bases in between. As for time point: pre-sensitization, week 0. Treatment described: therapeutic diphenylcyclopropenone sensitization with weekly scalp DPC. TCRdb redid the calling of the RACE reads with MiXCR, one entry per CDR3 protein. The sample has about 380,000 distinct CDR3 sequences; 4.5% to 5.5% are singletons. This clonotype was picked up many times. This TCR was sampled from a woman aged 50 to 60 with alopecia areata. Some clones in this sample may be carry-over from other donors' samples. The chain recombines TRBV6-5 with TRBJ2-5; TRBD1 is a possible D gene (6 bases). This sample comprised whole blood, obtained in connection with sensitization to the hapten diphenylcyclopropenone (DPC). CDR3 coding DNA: TGTGCCAGCAGTTCGGGACACCTGAGGGCCCAGTACTTC. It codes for CASSSGHLRAQYF.